The sequence of this T cell receptor beta chain was determined in a study of response to subunit inactivated influenza vaccine. This clonotype was seen only a few times. Germline V lookup: CDR1 LGHNA, CDR2 YNFKEQ. Trimming removed 4 bases from V and 9 bases from J; junction bases left unmatched: 11. The CDR3 is made up of 15 amino acids. TCRdb redid the calling of the RT-PCR reads with MiXCR, one entry per CDR3 protein. The sample comprises more than 500,000 distinct CDR3 sequences, 11% of which are singletons, and 11% rests with the top ten. The same sample was also used in a study of T cells expressing NK-cell markers. That source adds: 5'RACE template switching with UMIs produced the TCR beta cDNA. Sequencing covered eight donors, seven HCMV-seropositive and one seronegative. NKG2C+ dominant clonotypes from 6 or 7 donors made up roughly 1.0-8% of CD8+ T cells. These clonotypes, the leaders elsewhere, also led the CD3+CD56-NKG2C+ fraction in a handful of donors. Questions lingered over whether expanded NKG2C+ T cell clones were HCMV-specific.

The TCR originated in a man aged 45-65 years who received an inactivated influenza vaccine. The chain employs TRBV4-2 and TRBJ2-1, with TRBD2 identical over 8 bases. Sequences were derived from PBMCs from blood, sampled on the day of vaccination. The CDR3 region is CASSREQAGASEQFF. As DNA, the CDR3 is TGTGCCAGCAGCCGAGAGCAAGCGGGAGCGAGTGAGCAGTTCTTC.